This paragraph reports one TCR beta chain. Deletions cut 4 bases from V and 6 bases from J, with 8 bases between. The CDR3 is 11 amino acids. Per the germline V gene, CDR1 is SGHNT and CDR2 is YYREEE (reference sequence). This entry belongs to a study of blood T cell repertoires in COVID-19. On the study more broadly: T cells, B-cell-depleted T cells, or PBMCs supplied cDNA or gDNA.

Original processing methods: Amplifying reference gene primers gave estimates of nucleated cell counts. Generated by immunoSEQ multiplex PCR, the TCRdb table keeps only in-frame clones and is missing some. V and J calls and clone size are given by that table; D and trimming were obtained from the DNA. The table has 180,000 or so clones, roughly 80% seen once. The sample consisted of peripheral blood. The chain recombines TRBV5-4 with TRBJ2-7, with D hard to call. This clonotype was obtained from a woman in her 70s with acute or convalescent COVID-19. The CDR3 region has the DNA TGTGCCAGCAGCGCGTATTCCGAGCAGTACTTC. Protein sequence: CASSAYSEQYF. Together with reference TRBV5-4 and TRBJ2-7, the CDR3 gives the full variable domain: ETGVTQSPTHLIKTRGQQVTLRCSSQSGHNTVSWYQQALGQGPQFIFQYYREEENGRGNFPPRFSGLQFPNYSSELNVNALELDDSALYLCASSAYSEQYFGPGTRLTVT.